The rows below give T cell receptor beta chains drawn from one sample of a study of CD8 T cells in ankylosing spondylitis. MiXCR was run by TCRdb on the 5' RACE reads, yielding one entry per CDR3 protein. The sample includes 150,000 or so distinct CDR3 sequences, 30% to 35% of them seen just once. Sequenced input: synovial fluid, either unsorted or a sorted T cell fraction (not recorded which). These receptors were taken from a male donor with ankylosing spondylitis. The CDR3 runs from the conserved cysteine through the conserved F or W. The order of the fields is clone size, D gene, V gene, J gene, CDR3 protein, CDR3 DNA. The D gene is left open where the match is weak. Clone size appears in some rows only: once, few, many, or a class for an expanded clone.

>.|.|TRBV7-9|TRBJ1-1
CASSLASGTNTEAFF
TGTGCCAGCAGCTTAGCGTCAGGGACGAACACTGAAGCTTTCTTT
>once|TRBD1|TRBV24-1|TRBJ2-2
CATSDPGQGASGELFF
TGTGCCACCAGTGATCCGGGACAGGGGGCTTCCGGGGAGCTGTTTTTT
>few|.|TRBV20-1|TRBJ2-5
CSAPKMGQKETQYF
TGCAGTGCCCCAAAAATGGGGCAGAAAGAGACCCAGTACTTC
>medium-sized|.|TRBV12-3/TRBV12-4|TRBJ1-6
CASSTQNSPLHF
TGTGCCAGCAGTACCCAGAATTCACCCCTCCACTTT
>few|.|TRBV9|TRBJ2-7
CASSLGAASYEQYF
TGTGCCAGCAGCCTCGGAGCGGCCTCCTACGAGCAGTACTTC
>few|.|TRBV7-9|TRBJ2-5
CASSLVEAAAQYF
TGTGCCAGCAGCTTAGTCGAAGCGGCGGCCCAGTACTTC
>.|TRBD2|TRBV12-3/TRBV12-4|TRBJ2-7
CASRPSGLTKQYF
TGTGCCAGCAGACCTAGCGGACTTACAAAGCAGTACTTC
>.|.|TRBV29-1|TRBJ2-5
CSVDPVHQETQYF
TGCAGCGTTGATCCCGTACACCAAGAGACCCAGTACTTC
>.|.|TRBV27|TRBJ1-2
CASSKDSPNYGYTF
TGTGCCAGCAGCAAGGACAGCCCTAACTATGGCTACACCTTC
>.|.|TRBV5-5|TRBJ2-6
CASSLQMTASRTNVLTF
TGTGCCAGCAGCTTGCAAATGACTGCCTCTAGGACCAACGTCCTGACTTTC
>many|TRBD2|TRBV9|TRBJ2-3
CASSKSGRATDTQYF
TGTGCCAGCAGCAAAAGCGGGAGAGCAACAGATACGCAGTATTTT
>.|TRBD2|TRBV20-1|TRBJ2-5
CSARDWGTSGQETQYF
TGCAGTGCTAGAGATTGGGGGACTAGCGGTCAAGAGACCCAGTACTTC
>.|.|TRBV6-5|TRBJ2-7
CASSYRLQSPGF
TGTGCCAGCAGTTATCGACTACAGTCCCCGGGGTTC